The rows below give T cell receptor beta chains drawn from one sample of a study of regulatory T cells in long-lasting Graves disease. TCRdb reprocessed the multiplex PCR reads via MiXCR and lists one record per CDR3 protein. The sample lists hundreds of thousands of distinct CDR3 sequences, around 21% seen once, with 7.8% in the top ten. This specimen was peripheral blood mononuclear cells (PBMCs), taken when the disease was refractory, from a patient treated with antithyroid drugs. Receptors were obtained from a female donor with Graves disease. The CDR3 runs from the conserved cysteine through the conserved F or W. The D gene is left open where the match is weak. Clone size, where shown, is once, few, many, or a class for clones that have expanded.

J gene,D gene,clone size,V gene,CDR3 DNA,CDR3 protein
TRBJ2-5,NA,many,TRBV10-3,TGTGCCATCAGTGACGGGCGAGGGGAGACCCAGTACTTC,CAISDGRGETQYF
TRBJ2-1,TRBD2,NA,TRBV2,TGTGCCAGCTCAGCTTCCGGGACTAGGAGAGGTGAGCAGTTCTTC,CASSASGTRRGEQFF
TRBJ2-7,NA,many,TRBV6-1,TGTGCCAGCAGTGAAATACACGGGTCCTACGAGCAGTACTTC,CASSEIHGSYEQYF
TRBJ2-3,NA,NA,TRBV29-1,TGCAGCGCCCGAAGTGAGAGCACAGATACGCAGTATTTT,CSARSESTDTQYF
TRBJ1-4,TRBD1,NA,TRBV7-9,TGTGCCAGCAGCTCCGTACGTCCCGGGACAGGGTTCAGGGAAAAACTGTTTTTT,CASSSVRPGTGFREKLFF
TRBJ1-1,TRBD1,few,TRBV7-9,TGTGCCAGCAGTCCGGACAGGGGAGACACTGAAGCTTTCTTT,CASSPDRGDTEAFF
TRBJ2-2,NA,many,TRBV7-2,TGTGCCAGCAGCTTAGAGTGGTGGACCGGGGAGCTGTTTTTT,CASSLEWWTGELFF
TRBJ2-2,NA,few,TRBV18,TGTGCCAGCTCAAGGGACTCCAACCGTGGGCTGTTTTTT,CASSRDSNRGLFF
TRBJ2-5,TRBD1,NA,TRBV24-1,TGTGCCACCAGTGCGGGACGGACAGGGGAAACGCAAGAGACCCAGTACTTC,CATSAGRTGETQETQYF
TRBJ2-2,NA,NA,TRBV12-3/TRBV12-4,TGTGCCAGCAGACAGGCCAACACCGGGGAGCTGTTTTTT,CASRQANTGELFF
TRBJ2-7,NA,NA,TRBV29-1,TGCAGCGTTACAGGGAGCTCCTACGAGCAGTACTTC,CSVTGSSYEQYF
TRBJ2-5,NA,few,TRBV7-6,TGTGCCAGCAGCGGCCATCGCAGGCCTCAAGAGACCCAGTACTTC,CASSGHRRPQETQYF
TRBJ1-5,TRBD1,many,TRBV28,TGTGCCACGTGGACAGGAGGCAATCAGCCCCAGCATTTT,CATWTGGNQPQHF
TRBJ2-7,NA,NA,TRBV6-1,TGTGCCAGCAGTGGTAACATCGGGTACGAGCAGTACTTC,CASSGNIGYEQYF
TRBJ1-1,NA,many,TRBV6-1,TGTGCCAGCCACCCAGCAGGGAACACTGAAGCTTTCTTT,CASHPAGNTEAFF
TRBJ2-7,TRBD2,NA,TRBV27,TGTGCCAGCAGTTTGGAGAGGAGCGGGAGTTACGAGCAGTACTTC,CASSLERSGSYEQYF
TRBJ2-2,NA,many,TRBV28,TGTGCCAGCAGTTTTCTGGCAGTATCCACCGGGGAGCTGTTTTTT,CASSFLAVSTGELFF
TRBJ1-3,TRBD1,NA,TRBV5-1,TGCGCCAGCAGCTTGGGTCTAGGGGGCGCTGAAAACACCATATATTTT,CASSLGLGGAENTIYF
TRBJ2-1,TRBD2,NA,TRBV12-5,TGTGCTAGTGGTTTCATGTGGACTAGCGGGAGGGGGGGTGAGCAGTTCTTC,CASGFMWTSGRGGEQFF
TRBJ1-1,NA,many,TRBV29-1,TGCAGCGCTTCACAGGTGGGAACTGAAGCTTTCTTT,CSASQVGTEAFF
TRBJ1-6,NA,many,TRBV6-1,TGTGCCAGCAGCATCCGGGACGACTCCTATAATTCACCCCTCCACTTT,CASSIRDDSYNSPLHF
TRBJ2-1,TRBD1,NA,TRBV27,TGTGCCACCCTCGGACAGGGCCATTACAATGAGCAGTTCTTC,CATLGQGHYNEQFF
TRBJ1-1,NA,many,TRBV2,TGTGCCAGCACCCGCCGGAACACTGAAGCTTTCTTT,CASTRRNTEAFF
TRBJ1-6,NA,NA,TRBV30,TGTGCCTGGAGTCCCCTGGGAGAGTCTAATTCACCCCTCCACTTT,CAWSPLGESNSPLHF
TRBJ2-7,TRBD2,NA,TRBV27,TGTGCCAGCAGTTTATCTGGCGGGGGCTCCTACGAGCAGTACTTC,CASSLSGGGSYEQYF
TRBJ2-7,NA,NA,TRBV29-1,TGCGGCGTTGAGAGCAGCTACGAGCAGTACTTC,CGVESSYEQYF
TRBJ1-4,TRBD1,NA,TRBV24-1,TGTGCCACCAGCTACGCTAACAGGGGGCGAGGGGAAAAACTGTTTTTT,CATSYANRGRGEKLFF
TRBJ1-1,NA,few,TRBV20-1,TGCAGTGCTAGAGCCCTCGCCGGGGGCCGTTTGAACACTGAAGCTTTCTTT,CSARALAGGRLNTEAFF
TRBJ2-7,TRBD1,few,TRBV29-1,TGCAGCGGTGGGACAGGGGGCAACGAGCAGTACTTC,CSGGTGGNEQYF
TRBJ2-7,NA,once,TRBV30,TGTGCCTGGAGGGCTTTCCTCTCCTACGAGCAGTACTTC,CAWRAFLSYEQYF
TRBJ2-1,TRBD2,NA,TRBV12-3/TRBV12-4,TGTGCCAGCAGGCCCGTGACAGCGGGAGCCCGCAATGAGCAGTTCTTC,CASRPVTAGARNEQFF
TRBJ2-2,TRBD2,NA,TRBV13,TGTGCCAGCAGCCACAAAAGCGGGAGAAACACCGGGGGGCTGTTTTTT,CASSHKSGRNTGGLFF
TRBJ1-2,NA,many,TRBV29-1,TGCAGCGTTGAAGCTGGGGGCAACAACGGGGACTATGGCTACACCTTC,CSVEAGGNNGDYGYTF
TRBJ1-1,TRBD1,NA,TRBV4-1,TGCGCCACCTCTCCCCAGGGGGGGAGAAGGGACACTGAAGCTTTCTTT,CATSPQGGRRDTEAFF
TRBJ1-5,TRBD1,many,TRBV2,TGTGCCAGCAGTGAGGGGACAGGGTGGCAGCCCCAGCATTTT,CASSEGTGWQPQHF
TRBJ2-5,NA,many,TRBV11-2,TGTGCCAGCAGCTTATTCACCGGCGAAGAGACCCAGTACTTC,CASSLFTGEETQYF
TRBJ2-7,TRBD2,many,TRBV2,TGTGCCAGCCTAGGGACTAGCGGATCATACGAGCAGTACTTC,CASLGTSGSYEQYF
TRBJ2-2,NA,many,TRBV2,TGTGCCAGCAACCCCCAGGGAGGAACAACCGGGGAGCTGTTTTTT,CASNPQGGTTGELFF
TRBJ1-2,NA,many,TRBV28,TGTGCCAGCAGTTTAGGCCTTTTGGAGGGCTATGGCTACACCTTC,CASSLGLLEGYGYTF
TRBJ2-6,NA,NA,TRBV12-3/TRBV12-4,TGTCTCAGCACTCAAACCCCCTCTGGGGCCAACGTCCTGACTTTC,CLSTQTPSGANVLTF
TRBJ2-7,NA,few,TRBV7-9,TGTGCCAGCACCCCACAGGACTACGAGCAGTACTTC,CASTPQDYEQYF
TRBJ2-5,NA,many,TRBV19,TGTGCCACCAGGGGATGGGGAGAGACCCAGTACTTC,CATRGWGETQYF
TRBJ2-7,NA,many,TRBV6-1,TGTGCCAGCAGTGAGACGGACAGGGCGATAGCGGGAGTGAGTGAGCAGTACTTC,CASSETDRAIAGVSEQYF
TRBJ2-6,NA,NA,TRBV19,TGTGCCAGTAGTATAGGAGTGGGTTCCGGGGCCAACGTCCTGACTTTC,CASSIGVGSGANVLTF
TRBJ2-4,TRBD2,NA,TRBV28,TGTGCCAGCAGCCCCGGGACTAGCGGGAGTATGTACATTCAGTACTTC,CASSPGTSGSMYIQYF
TRBJ1-3,NA,many,TRBV11-2,TGTGCCAGCAGCTTGGGAGGCGGCTCTGGAAACACCATATATTTT,CASSLGGGSGNTIYF
TRBJ2-2,TRBD2,many,TRBV12-3/TRBV12-4,TGTGCCAGCAGAACCAGCGGGAGAGACACCGGGGAGCTGTTTTTT,CASRTSGRDTGELFF